Below, 24 T cell receptor beta chains from the same sample are listed, as sequenced in a study of tumor-infiltrating lymphocytes in glioblastoma multiforme. TCRB libraries came from RNA via three nested multiplex PCR rounds. Each CDR3 protein gets one entry after TCRdb re-called the multiplex PCR reads with MiXCR. The repertoire holds about 32,000 distinct CDR3 sequences, with under 70% as singletons. Sample: brain tumor tissue. The receptors here all came from a male donor with glioblastoma.

A remark on this clonotype: A much more abundant neighbour one base away suggests this may be a read error. This sequence joins TRBV7-9 and TRBJ2-7; 8 bases fit TRBD2. The CDR3 is made up of 15 amino acids. Germline trimming cut 5 bases from V and 6 bases from J; bases unmatched to any gene: 12. Germline values: CDR1 SEHNR, CDR2 FQNEAQ (reference sequence). CDR3 DNA sequence: TGTGCCAGCAGCATCCGGGAGGGGTCCCTAGGCGAGCAGTACTTC. Its translation: CASSIREGSLGEQYF.

Turning to this clonotype: A junction end diverges from the germline sequence, so it may reflect a read error. The rearrangement uses TRBV20-1 and TRBJ1-6; D remains ambiguous. The CDR3 extends over 15 amino acids. The V gene's germline CDR1 is DFQATT and CDR2 SNEGSKA (reference sequence). DNA for the CDR3: TGCAGTGCTCCGGACGGGAGTTCCTATAATTCACCCCTCCGCTTT. Protein: CSAPDGSSYNSPLRF.

About this clonotype itself: Possible read error: a much larger clone is one base away. The rearrangement uses TRBV9 and TRBJ2-2; perhaps TRBD2 as D (5 bases). Trimming removed 4 bases from V and 2 bases from J, with 15 bases in between. The germline V gene has CDR1 SGDLS and CDR2 YYNGEE. The CDR3 has 16 residues. Written as DNA, the CDR3 is TGTGCCAGCAGCACCGGGATACACAGAAACACCGGGGAGCTGTTTTTT. Protein sequence: CASSTGIHRNTGELFF.

A word on this clonotype: The final CDR3 position lacks the conserved phenylalanine or tryptophan, pointing to a likely read error. The chain combines TRBV4-1 with TRBJ1-2, with D unresolved. The CDR3 spans 16 residues. Germline CDR1 reads MGHRA; CDR2 reads YSYEKL. The CDR3: CVSSQDRYWGNYGYTV. The DNA for the CDR3 is TGCGTCAGCAGCCAAGATCGATACTGGGGAAACTATGGCTACACCGTC.

This clonotype was found a few times. J is TRBJ2-5 and V is TRBV11-1, with 12 bases aligning to TRBD1. This CDR3 contains 16 residues. Trimming at V came to 5 bases and at J to 5 bases, leaving 9 bases not matched to a gene. CDR1 is SGHAT and CDR2 is FQDESV in the germline V gene (reference sequence). The DNA for the CDR3 is TGTGCCAGCAGCCTCCCGGGACAGGGGGCAAGGGAGACCCAGTACTTC. Amino acids: CASSLPGQGARETQYF.

The chain carries TRBV20-1 and TRBJ1-5, with 11 bases aligning to TRBD1. V was clipped by 4 bases and J by 4 bases; unmatched bases: 6. The CDR3 covers 15 residues. Germline assignment: CDR1 DFQATT and CDR2 SNEGSKA (reference sequence). The CDR3 spells CSAKVGQGENQPQHF. The CDR3 bases are TGCAGTGCTAAGGTGGGACAGGGGGAAAATCAGCCCCAGCATTTT.

This clonotype is medium-sized in the sample. This chain connects TRBV11-2 to TRBJ1-6, with D tentatively TRBD1 (5 bases). The CDR3 totals 16 residues. Germline V gene data show CDR1 as SGHAT and CDR2 as FQNNGV. The ends were cut back, 6 bases at V and 7 bases at J, with 19 bases in the middle. The CDR3 is CASRKGAGRINSPLHF. CDR3 nucleotides: TGTGCCAGCAGGAAGGGAGCAGGGAGGATCAATTCACCCCTCCACTTT.

This clonotype has a handful of counts. This chain uses TRBV29-1 with TRBJ1-2; no definite D call. V was trimmed by 1 base and J by 4 bases, leaving 7 bases between them. The CDR3 spans 12 residues. Per the germline V gene, CDR1 is SQVTM and CDR2 is ANQGSEA. CDR3 sequence: CSVEGLGYGYTF. The DNA of the CDR3 is TGCAGCGTTGAAGGGCTGGGCTATGGCTACACCTTC.

This sequence joins TRBV24-1 and TRBJ2-7; D might be TRBD1 or TRBD2, each matching 5 bases. With 3 bases removed from V and 9 bases from J, the gap between germline ends came to 14 bases. Per germline, CDR1 KGHDR and CDR2 SFDVKD. The CDR3 runs 13 residues. The chain's CDR3 is CATSDPEMRGQYF. For the CDR3, the DNA is TGTGCCACCAGTGATCCCGAAATGAGGGGGCAGTACTTC.

This clonotype was observed a handful of times. The chain's CDR3 is CASSLDGGGEQFF. CDR3 coding DNA: TGTGCCAGCAGCTTAGATGGGGGGGGTGAGCAGTTCTTC. The chain is built from TRBV11-2 and TRBJ2-1, with 7 bases that match TRBD2. In germline, CDR1 is SGHAT, CDR2 FQNNGV. V was clipped by 0 bases and J by 9 bases; unmatched bases: 2. The CDR3 loop spans 13 amino acids.

Regarding this clonotype: Germline and junction disagree at one end, which may indicate a read error. V usage is TRBV4-2 and J usage is TRBJ2-3, with 8 bases aligning to TRBD2. The length of the CDR3 is 16 residues. The germline gives CDR1 LGHNA, CDR2 YNFKEQ. CDR3 amino acids: CASSEEKPAGVDTQYF. DNA of the CDR3: TGTGCCAGCAGCGAAGAAAAACCAGCGGGAGTTGATACGCAGTATTTT.

On this clonotype: The conserved closing phenylalanine or tryptophan is absent in this CDR3, likely reflecting a read error. This chain joins TRBV20-1 and TRBJ2-3, with D unclear. CDR1 and CDR2 (germline): DFQATT, SNEGSKA (reference sequence). The CDR3 spans 15 residues. Trimming removed 4 bases at V and 5 bases at J, with 19 bases between. This CDR3 is CSANRMLDWGDTQYS. In nucleotides, the CDR3 is TGCAGTGCTAATCGAATGCTAGATTGGGGAGATACGCAGTATTCT.

This clonotype was seen a handful of times. Its ends do not fully match the called genes, so a read error is possible. This chain uses TRBV10-3 with TRBJ2-7; a possible D gene is TRBD1 (6 bases). The CDR3 consists of 16 residues. Germline V gene sequence: CDR1 ENHRY, CDR2 SYGVKD. The CDR3 region is CAVSVDGTISPYEQYF. The CDR3 coding sequence is TGTGCCGTCAGTGTAGATGGGACAATTAGCCCCTACGAGCAGTACTTC.

The chain carries TRBV20-1 and TRBJ2-3; D is ambiguous. CDR3 length: 15 amino acids. Germline CDR1 and CDR2: DFQATT and SNEGSKA (reference sequence). The V gene lost 3 bases and the J gene lost 5 bases, with 18 bases spanning the gap. This chain's CDR3 is CSASRVLDWEDTQYF. For the CDR3, the DNA is TGCAGTGCTAGTCGAGTGCTAGATTGGGAAGATACGCAGTATTTT.

On this clonotype: Mismatch with germline at one junction end may stem from a read error. The chain links TRBV10-3 to TRBJ2-2; TRBD1 matches 9 bases. CDR1 is ENHRY, CDR2 SYGVKD, per germline. The CDR3 covers 17 residues. This CDR3 reads CTINDYLDRGNTGELFF. The CDR3 DNA reads as TGTACCATCAATGACTACCTGGACAGGGGAAACACCGGGGAGCTGTTTTTT.

A remark on this clonotype: A junction boundary mismatches the germline segment, possibly from a read error. V usage is TRBV28 and J usage is TRBJ2-4; maybe TRBD2 (5 bases). The germline V gene has CDR1 MDHEN and CDR2 SYDVKM. The CDR3 is 15 residues long. CDR3 sequence (DNA): TGTGCCTGCAGTTTTTCTGGGAGAGCCAAAAACATTCAGTACTTC. The encoded protein is CACSFSGRAKNIQYF.

Only one count was recorded for this clonotype. One end of the junction varies from germline; a read error may be responsible. This chain uses TRBV20-1 with TRBJ2-7, with 10 bases aligning to TRBD1. The CDR3 totals 14 residues. Germline CDR1 and CDR2: DFQATT and SNEGSKA (reference sequence). CDR3 nucleotide sequence: TGCAGAGCTAGTCCTCGGACAGGGGGGTACAAGCAGTACTTC. It specifies CRASPRTGGYKQYF.

V gene TRBV2 combines with J gene TRBJ2-1; TRBD2 might be the D (5 bases). V gave up 5 bases and J gave up 9 bases, with 14 bases separating them. The CDR3 has 13 residues. Germline V gives CDR1 SNHLY, CDR2 FYNNEI. The CDR3 loop is CASSRERDSEQFF. CDR3 nucleotides: TGTGCCAGCAGTAGAGAACGGGATTCTGAGCAGTTCTTC. Supplemented by reference TRBV2 and TRBJ2-1, the full variable domain reads EPEVTQTPSHQVTQMGQEVILRCVPISNHLYFYWYRQILGQKVEFLVSFYNNEISEKSEIFDDQFSVERPDGSNFTLKIRSTKLEDSAMYFCASSRERDSEQFFGPGTRLTVL.

A single count supports this clonotype. The junction does not match germline at one end; this may be a read error. The chain has TRBV7-9 and TRBJ2-7; D gene unclear. CDR1 and CDR2 from the germline V gene are SEHNR and FQNEAQ (reference sequence). This CDR3 region has 12 residues. The CDR3 loop is CASSSAWNERYF. CDR3 bases: TGTGCCAGCAGCTCTGCCTGGAACGAGCGGTACTTC.

The rearrangement joins TRBV10-1 to TRBJ1-1, with 7 bases fitting TRBD1. The germline V gene encodes CDR1 WNHNN and CDR2 SYGVQD (reference sequence). The trim removed 2 bases at V and 3 bases at J, leaving 6 bases unmatched. The length of the CDR3 is 15 residues. As DNA, the CDR3 is TGCGCCAGCAGTGAGACCCGGACAGGCGACACTGAAGCTTTCTTT. Its protein is CASSETRTGDTEAFF.

On this clonotype: One base away lies a much larger clone, so this may be a sequencing read error. The chain couples TRBV5-1 to TRBJ2-3; the match to TRBD1 covers 7 bases. Germline V lookup: CDR1 SGHRS, CDR2 YFSETQ. This CDR3 is built from 15 residues. DNA for the CDR3: TGCGCCAGCAGCTTGGCACAGGGGCCTATTAATACGCAGGATTTT. Protein: CASSLAQGPINTQDF.

This chain joins TRBV20-1 and TRBJ1-6, with D possibly TRBD1 on 6 matching bases. From germline, CDR1 is DFQATT and CDR2 SNEGSKA (reference sequence). This CDR3 comprises 16 residues. V lost 6 bases to trimming and J lost 9 bases, with 24 bases between them. The CDR3 is CSARGEDSDHSSPLHF. As DNA, the CDR3 is TGCAGTGCCCGTGGTGAGGACAGCGACCATAGTTCACCCCTCCACTTT.

Note on this clonotype: A clone one base away is much larger, so this may be a read error. The missing conserved phenylalanine or tryptophan at the end of this CDR3 makes a read error likely. The V and J genes are TRBV20-1 and TRBJ2-5; 10 nucleotides line up with TRBD2. Germline V gene lookup returns CDR1 DFQATT and CDR2 SNEGSKA (reference sequence). Unmatched junction bases numbered 9, after V lost 3 bases and J lost 5 bases. The CDR3 is 15 residues long. CDR3 sequence (DNA): TGCAGTGCTAGTGGAGCGGGAGGGCCTCGGGAGACCCAGTACTCC. Protein: CSASGAGGPRETQYS.

As concerns this clonotype: The CDR3 does not close with the conserved phenylalanine or tryptophan, likely indicating a read error. The chain combines TRBV4-1 with TRBJ1-1; D is unclear. The germline CDR1 and CDR2 sequences are MGHRA and YSYEKL. CDR3 length: 13 amino acids. Trimming shortened V by 0 bases and J by 8 bases, and 10 bases separated the two germline ends. CDR3 sequence reads: CASSQEFSTEAFL. The CDR3 nucleotides read TGCGCCAGCAGCCAAGAGTTTTCGACGGAAGCTTTCCTC.